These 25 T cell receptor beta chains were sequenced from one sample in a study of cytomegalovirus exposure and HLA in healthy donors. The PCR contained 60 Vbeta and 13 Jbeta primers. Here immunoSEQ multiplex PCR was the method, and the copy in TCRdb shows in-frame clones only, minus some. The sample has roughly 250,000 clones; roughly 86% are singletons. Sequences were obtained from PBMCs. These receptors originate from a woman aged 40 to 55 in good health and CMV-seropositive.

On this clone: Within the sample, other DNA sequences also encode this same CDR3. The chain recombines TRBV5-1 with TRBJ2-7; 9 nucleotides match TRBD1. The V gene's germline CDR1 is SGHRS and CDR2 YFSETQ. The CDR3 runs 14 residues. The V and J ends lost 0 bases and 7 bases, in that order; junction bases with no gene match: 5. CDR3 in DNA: TGCGCCAGCAGCTTGGGCACGGGGACAGGGGAGCAGTACTTC. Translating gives CASSLGTGTGEQYF.

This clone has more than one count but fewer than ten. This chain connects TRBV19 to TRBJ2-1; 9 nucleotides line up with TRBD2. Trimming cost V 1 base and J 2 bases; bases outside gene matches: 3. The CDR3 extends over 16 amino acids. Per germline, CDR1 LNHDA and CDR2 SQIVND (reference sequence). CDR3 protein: CASSIGLAVTYNEQFF. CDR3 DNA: TGTGCCAGTAGTATAGGACTAGCGGTAACCTACAATGAGCAGTTCTTC. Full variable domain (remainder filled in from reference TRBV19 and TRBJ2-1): DGGITQSPKYLFRKEGQNVTLSCEQNLNHDAMYWYRQDPGQGLRLIYYSQIVNDFQKGDIAEGYSVSREKKESFPLTVTSAQKNPTAFYLCASSIGLAVTYNEQFFGPGTRLTVL.

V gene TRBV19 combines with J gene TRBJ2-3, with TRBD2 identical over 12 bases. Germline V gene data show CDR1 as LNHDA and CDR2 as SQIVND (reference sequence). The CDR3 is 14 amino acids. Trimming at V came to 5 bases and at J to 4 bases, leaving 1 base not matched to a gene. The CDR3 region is CASSASGRADTQYF. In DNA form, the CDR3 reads TGTGCCAGTAGTGCTAGCGGGAGGGCAGATACGCAGTATTTT.

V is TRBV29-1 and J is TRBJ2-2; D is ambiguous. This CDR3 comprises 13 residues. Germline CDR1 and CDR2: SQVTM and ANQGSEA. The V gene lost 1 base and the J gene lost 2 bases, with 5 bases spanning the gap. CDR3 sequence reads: CSVEGYNTGELFF. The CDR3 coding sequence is TGCAGCGTTGAAGGCTACAACACCGGGGAGCTGTTTTTT.

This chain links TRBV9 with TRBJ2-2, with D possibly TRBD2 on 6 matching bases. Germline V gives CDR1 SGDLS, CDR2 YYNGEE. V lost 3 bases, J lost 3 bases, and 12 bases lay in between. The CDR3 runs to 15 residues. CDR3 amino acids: CASSEGSGYTGELFF. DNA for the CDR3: TGTGCCAGCAGCGAAGGGAGCGGGTACACCGGGGAGCTGTTTTTT.

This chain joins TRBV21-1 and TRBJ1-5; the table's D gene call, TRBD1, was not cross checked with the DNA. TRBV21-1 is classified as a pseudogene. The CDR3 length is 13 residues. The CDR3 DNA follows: TGTGCCAGCAGGGACATTTGCAATCAGCCCCAGCATTTT. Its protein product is CASRDICNQPQHF.

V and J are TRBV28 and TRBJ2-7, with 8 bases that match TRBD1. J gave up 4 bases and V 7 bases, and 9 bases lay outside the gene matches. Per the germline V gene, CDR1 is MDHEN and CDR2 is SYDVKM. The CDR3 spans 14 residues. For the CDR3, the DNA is TGTGCCAGCACAGGGGCCGGGACAGGATACGAGCAGTACTTC. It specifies CASTGAGTGYEQYF.

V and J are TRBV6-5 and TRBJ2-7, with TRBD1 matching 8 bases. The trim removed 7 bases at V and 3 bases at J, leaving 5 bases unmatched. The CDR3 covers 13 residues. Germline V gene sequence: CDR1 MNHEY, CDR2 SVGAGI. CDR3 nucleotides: TGTGCCAGCATCTCTACAGGGGGCTACGAGCAGTACTTC. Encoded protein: CASISTGGYEQYF.

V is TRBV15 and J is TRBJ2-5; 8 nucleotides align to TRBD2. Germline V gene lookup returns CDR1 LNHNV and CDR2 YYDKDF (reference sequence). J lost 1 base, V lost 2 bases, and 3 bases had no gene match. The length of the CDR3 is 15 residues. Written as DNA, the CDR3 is TGTGCCACCAGCAGAACCACTAGCGGCCAAGAGACCCAGTACTTC. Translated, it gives CATSRTTSGQETQYF. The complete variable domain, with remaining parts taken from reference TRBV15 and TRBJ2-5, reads DAMVIQNPRYQVTQFGKPVTLSCSQTLNHNVMYWYQQKSSQAPKLLFHYYDKDFNNEADTPDNFQSRRPNTSFCFLDIRSPGLGDTAMYLCATSRTTSGQETQYFGPGTRLLVL.

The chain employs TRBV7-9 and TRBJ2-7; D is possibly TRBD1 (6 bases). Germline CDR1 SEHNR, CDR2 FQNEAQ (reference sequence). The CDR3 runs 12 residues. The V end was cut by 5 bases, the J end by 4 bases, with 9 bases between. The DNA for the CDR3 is TGTGCCAGCAGCCAGGGGTCGTACGAGCAGTACTTC. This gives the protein CASSQGSYEQYF.

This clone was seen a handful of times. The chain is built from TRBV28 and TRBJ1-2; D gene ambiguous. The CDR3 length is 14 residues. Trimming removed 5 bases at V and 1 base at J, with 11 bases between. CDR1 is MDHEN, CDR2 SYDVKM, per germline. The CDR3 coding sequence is TGTGCCAGCAGTGGTACTAAGATTAACTATGGCTACACCTTC. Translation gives CASSGTKINYGYTF.

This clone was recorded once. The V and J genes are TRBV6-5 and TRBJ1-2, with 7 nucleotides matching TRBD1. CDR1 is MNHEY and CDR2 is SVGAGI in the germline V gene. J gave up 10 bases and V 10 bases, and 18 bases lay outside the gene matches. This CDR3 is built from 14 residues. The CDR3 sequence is CATTTSTGTEAYTF. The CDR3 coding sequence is TGTGCCACCACAACTAGTACCGGGACAGAGGCCTACACCTTC.

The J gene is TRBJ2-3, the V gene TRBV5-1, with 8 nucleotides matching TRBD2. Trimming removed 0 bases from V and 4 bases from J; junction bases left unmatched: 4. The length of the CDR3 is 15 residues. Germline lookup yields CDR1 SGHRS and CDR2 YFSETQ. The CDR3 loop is CASSLAAGEADTQYF. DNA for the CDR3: TGCGCCAGCAGCTTGGCAGCGGGAGAAGCAGATACGCAGTATTTT. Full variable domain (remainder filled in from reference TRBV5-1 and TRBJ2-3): KAGVTQTPRYLIKTRGQQVTLSCSPISGHRSVSWYQQTPGQGLQFLFEYFSETQRNKGNFPGRFSGRQFSNSRSEMNVSTLELGDSALYLCASSLAAGEADTQYFGPGTRLTVL.

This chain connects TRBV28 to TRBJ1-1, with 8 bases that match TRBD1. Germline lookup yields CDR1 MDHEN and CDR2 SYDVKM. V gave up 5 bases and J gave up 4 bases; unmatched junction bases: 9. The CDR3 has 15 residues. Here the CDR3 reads CASSERQGWLTEAFF. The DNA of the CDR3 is TGTGCCAGCAGTGAAAGACAGGGGTGGCTCACTGAAGCTTTCTTT.

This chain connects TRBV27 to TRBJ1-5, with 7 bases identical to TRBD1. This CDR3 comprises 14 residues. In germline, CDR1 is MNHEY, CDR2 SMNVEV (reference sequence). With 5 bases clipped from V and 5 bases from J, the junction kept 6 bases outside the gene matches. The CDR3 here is CASSLTGDYQPQHF. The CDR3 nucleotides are TGTGCCAGCAGTCTTACAGGGGATTATCAGCCCCAGCATTTT.

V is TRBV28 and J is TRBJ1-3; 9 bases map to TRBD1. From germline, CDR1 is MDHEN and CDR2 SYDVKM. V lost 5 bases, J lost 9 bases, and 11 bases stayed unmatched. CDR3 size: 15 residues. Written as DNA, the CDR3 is TGTGCCAGCAGTCCAGGGACAGGGAGAGGAGGCACCATATATTTT. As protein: CASSPGTGRGGTIYF.

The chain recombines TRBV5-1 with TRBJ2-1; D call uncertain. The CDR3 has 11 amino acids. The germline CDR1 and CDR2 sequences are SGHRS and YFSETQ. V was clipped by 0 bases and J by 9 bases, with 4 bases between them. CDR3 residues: CASSLALEQFF. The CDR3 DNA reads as TGCGCCAGCAGCTTGGCCCTTGAGCAGTTCTTC.

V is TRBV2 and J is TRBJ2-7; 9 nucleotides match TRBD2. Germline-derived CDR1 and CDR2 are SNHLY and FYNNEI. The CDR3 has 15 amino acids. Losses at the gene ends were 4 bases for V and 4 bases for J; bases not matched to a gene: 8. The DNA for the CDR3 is TGTGCCAGCAGTGTGGCGGGAGGGCCCACTTACGAGCAGTACTTC. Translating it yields CASSVAGGPTYEQYF. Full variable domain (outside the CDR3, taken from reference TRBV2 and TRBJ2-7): EPEVTQTPSHQVTQMGQEVILRCVPISNHLYFYWYRQILGQKVEFLVSFYNNEISEKSEIFDDQFSVERPDGSNFTLKIRSTKLEDSAMYFCASSVAGGPTYEQYFGPGTRLTVT.

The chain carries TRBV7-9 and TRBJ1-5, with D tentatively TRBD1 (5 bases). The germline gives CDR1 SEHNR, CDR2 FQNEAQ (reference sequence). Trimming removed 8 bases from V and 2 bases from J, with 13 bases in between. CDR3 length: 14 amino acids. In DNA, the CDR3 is TGTGCCAGCCAAGACGTAGGGGGCAATCAGCCCCAGCATTTT. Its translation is CASQDVGGNQPQHF.

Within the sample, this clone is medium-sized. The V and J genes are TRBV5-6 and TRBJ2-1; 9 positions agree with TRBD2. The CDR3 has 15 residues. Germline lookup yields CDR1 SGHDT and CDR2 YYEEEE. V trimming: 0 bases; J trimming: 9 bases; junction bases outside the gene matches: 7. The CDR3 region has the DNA TGTGCCAGCAGCTTGGGACCGCGGGAGGGCCTTGAGCAGTTCTTC. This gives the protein CASSLGPREGLEQFF.

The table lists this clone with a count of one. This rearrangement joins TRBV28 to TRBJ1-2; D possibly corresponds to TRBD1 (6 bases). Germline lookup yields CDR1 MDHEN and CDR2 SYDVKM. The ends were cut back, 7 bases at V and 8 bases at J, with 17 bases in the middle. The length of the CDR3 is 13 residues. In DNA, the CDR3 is TGTGCCAGCATCCGGGGGGGGCGGGAAGGCTACACCTTC. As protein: CASIRGGREGYTF.

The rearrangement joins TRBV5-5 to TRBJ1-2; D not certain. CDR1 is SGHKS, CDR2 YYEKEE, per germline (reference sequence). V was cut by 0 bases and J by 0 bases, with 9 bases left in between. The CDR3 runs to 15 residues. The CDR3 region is CASSLAAGTNYGYTF. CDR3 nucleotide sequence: TGTGCCAGCAGCTTGGCTGCAGGAACTAACTATGGCTACACCTTC.

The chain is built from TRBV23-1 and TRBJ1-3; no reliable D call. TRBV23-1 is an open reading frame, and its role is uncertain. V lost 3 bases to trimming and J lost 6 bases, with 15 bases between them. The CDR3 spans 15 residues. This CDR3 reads CASSHRVNIENTIYF. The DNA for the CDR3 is TGCGCCAGCAGTCACCGCGTAAATATCGAAAACACCATATATTTT.

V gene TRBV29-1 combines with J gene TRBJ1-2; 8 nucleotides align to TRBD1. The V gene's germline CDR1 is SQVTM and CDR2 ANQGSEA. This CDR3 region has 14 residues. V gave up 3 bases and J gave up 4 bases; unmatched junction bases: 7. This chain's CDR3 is CSVDPDRGVYGYTF. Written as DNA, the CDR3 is TGCAGCGTTGACCCCGACAGGGGAGTCTATGGCTACACCTTC. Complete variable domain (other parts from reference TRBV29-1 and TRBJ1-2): SAVISQKPSRDICQRGTSLTIQCQVDSQVTMMFWYRQQPGQSLTLIATANQGSEATYESGFVIDKFPISRPNLTFSTLTVSNMSPEDSSIYLCSVDPDRGVYGYTFGSGTRLTVV.

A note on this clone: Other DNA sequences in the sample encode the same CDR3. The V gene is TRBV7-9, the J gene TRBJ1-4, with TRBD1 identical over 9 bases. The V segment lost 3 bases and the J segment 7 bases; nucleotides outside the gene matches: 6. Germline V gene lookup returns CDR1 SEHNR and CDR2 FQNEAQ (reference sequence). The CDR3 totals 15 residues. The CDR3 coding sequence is TGTGCCAGCAGCTTCGGACAGGGGCTGAGTGAAAAACTGTTTTTT. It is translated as CASSFGQGLSEKLFF.